This T cell receptor (beta chain) was documented in a study of T cell repertoires in cytomegalovirus infection. One entry per CDR3 protein results from TCRdb running MiXCR on the reads. The table shows more than 150,000 distinct CDR3 sequences, with approximately 19% occurring only once. This CDR3 comprises 15 residues. V was pared by 6 bases and J by 5 bases, with 17 bases between. Notes on this clonotype: Its antigen is unidentified.

Findings of the study overall: Cumulative frequency of public TCR beta families picked out carriers of CMV plus the relevant HLA.

Sequencing was carried out using PBMCs. This chain connects TRBV12-3 or TRBV12-4 to TRBJ1-5; TRBD1 is a possible D gene (6 bases). The receptor was derived from a human donor in good health (CMV status not recorded). Some clones in this sample may be carry-over from other donors' samples. The CDR3 coding sequence is TGTGCCAGCAGGTCACAGGGAAGGGGCGATCAGCCCCAGCATTTT. It is translated as CASRSQGRGDQPQHF.